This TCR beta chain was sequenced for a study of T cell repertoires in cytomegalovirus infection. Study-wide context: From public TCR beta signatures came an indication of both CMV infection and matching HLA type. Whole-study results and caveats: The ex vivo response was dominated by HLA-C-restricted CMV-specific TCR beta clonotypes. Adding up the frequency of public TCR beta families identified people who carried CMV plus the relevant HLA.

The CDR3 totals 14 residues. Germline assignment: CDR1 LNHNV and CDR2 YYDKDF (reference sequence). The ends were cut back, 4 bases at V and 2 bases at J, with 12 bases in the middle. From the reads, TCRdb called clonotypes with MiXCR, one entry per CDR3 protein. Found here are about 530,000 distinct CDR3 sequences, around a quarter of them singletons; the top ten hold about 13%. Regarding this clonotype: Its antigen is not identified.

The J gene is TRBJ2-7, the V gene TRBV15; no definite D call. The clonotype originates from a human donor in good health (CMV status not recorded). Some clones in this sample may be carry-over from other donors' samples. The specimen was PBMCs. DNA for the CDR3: TGTGCCACCAGCACGACATTAAAAGCCTACGAGCAGTACGTC. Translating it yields CATSTTLKAYEQYV.